A selection of T cell receptor beta chains follows, all from one sample in a study of blood T cell repertoires in COVID-19. Data came from immunoSEQ multiplex PCR; TCRdb stores just in-frame clones and leaves some out. The sample records around 500,000 clones, roughly 90% being singletons. The material sequenced was PBMCs or T cells enriched from blood (not recorded which). All receptors come from a woman between 40 and 50 years old who had recovered from COVID-19. Both conserved end residues are part of each CDR3. The D gene is left open where the match is weak. Some rows have no size entry. The others give once, few or many, or a class for an expanded clone.

d_call j_call v_call clone_size cdr3_aa cdr3_nt
TRBD1 TRBJ1-1 TRBV3-1/TRBV3-2 . CASSQGQGTRETFF TGTGCCAGCAGCCAGGGACAGGGTACAAGGGAAACTTTCTTT
TRBD2 TRBJ2-2 TRBV24-1 . CATSDPGLAGGITGELFF TGTGCCACCAGTGATCCGGGACTAGCGGGAGGGATCACCGGGGAGCTGTTTTTT
. TRBJ2-7 TRBV11-2 once CASSSFGSTPYEQYF TGTGCCAGCAGCTCCTTCGGGTCCACCCCCTACGAGCAGTACTTC
. TRBJ2-6 TRBV7-9 . CASSPQGKAGANVLTF TGTGCCAGCAGCCCCCAGGGGAAAGCTGGGGCCAACGTCCTGACTTTC
TRBD1 TRBJ1-4 TRBV24-1 few CATSAGTGEVEKLFF TGTGCCACCAGTGCCGGGACAGGGGAGGTTGAAAAACTGTTTTTT
. TRBJ1-2 TRBV19 . CATSPGDIRGYGYTF TGTGCCACCTCACCCGGGGACATCAGGGGCTATGGCTACACCTTC
. TRBJ1-5 TRBV15 . CATSKTGHSNQPQHF TGTGCCACCAGCAAAACGGGACACTCCAATCAGCCCCAGCATTTT
. TRBJ2-5 TRBV7-8 . CASSPSALGGFQETQYF TGTGCCAGCAGCCCCTCTGCGCTCGGGGGTTTCCAAGAGACCCAGTACTTC
TRBD1 TRBJ1-4 TRBV2 once CASSGPGQGNEKLFF TGTGCCAGCAGTGGCCCGGGACAGGGTAATGAAAAACTGTTTTTT
TRBD1 TRBJ1-4 TRBV5-1 . CASSSTGTGGEKLFF TGCGCCAGCAGCTCCACCGGGACAGGGGGCGAAAAACTGTTTTTT
. TRBJ2-1 TRBV7-2 few CASSLAGASYNEQFF TGTGCCAGCAGCTTAGCAGGGGCCTCCTACAATGAGCAGTTCTTC
TRBD1 TRBJ1-3 TRBV27 . CASSLTRGTGNTIYF TGTGCCAGCAGTTTAACCAGGGGGACTGGAAACACCATATATTTT
TRBD2 TRBJ2-7 TRBV13 . CASGLAGEQNYEQYF TGTGCCAGCGGACTAGCGGGAGAGCAAAACTACGAGCAGTACTTC
TRBD1 TRBJ1-4 TRBV7-8 . CANSTGVSNEKLFF TGTGCCAACTCCACAGGGGTCAGTAATGAAAAACTGTTTTTT
. TRBJ1-2 TRBV24-1 . CATSEPGQNNYGYTF TGTGCCACCAGTGAACCAGGACAGAATAACTATGGCTACACCTTC